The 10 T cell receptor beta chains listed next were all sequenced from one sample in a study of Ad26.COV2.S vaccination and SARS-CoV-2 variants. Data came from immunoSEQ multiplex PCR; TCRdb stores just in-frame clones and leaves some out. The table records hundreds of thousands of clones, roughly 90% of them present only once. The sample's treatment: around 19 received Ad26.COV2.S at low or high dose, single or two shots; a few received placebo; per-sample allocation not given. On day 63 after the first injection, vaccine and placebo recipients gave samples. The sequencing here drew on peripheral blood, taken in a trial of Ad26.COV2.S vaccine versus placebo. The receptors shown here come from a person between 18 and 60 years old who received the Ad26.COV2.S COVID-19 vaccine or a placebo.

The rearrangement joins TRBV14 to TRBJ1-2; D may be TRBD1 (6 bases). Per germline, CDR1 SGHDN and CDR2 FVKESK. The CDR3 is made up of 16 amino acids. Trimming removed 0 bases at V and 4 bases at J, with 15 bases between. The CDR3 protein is CASSQDPGGYSYGYTF. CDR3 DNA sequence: TGTGCCAGCAGCCAAGATCCGGGGGGCTATAGCTATGGCTACACCTTC.

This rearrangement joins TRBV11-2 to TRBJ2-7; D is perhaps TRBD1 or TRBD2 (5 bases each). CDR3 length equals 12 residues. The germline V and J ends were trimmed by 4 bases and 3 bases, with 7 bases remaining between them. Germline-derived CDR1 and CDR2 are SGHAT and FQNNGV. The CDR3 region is CASSWDVYEQYF. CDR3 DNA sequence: TGTGCCAGCAGCTGGGACGTCTACGAGCAGTACTTC.

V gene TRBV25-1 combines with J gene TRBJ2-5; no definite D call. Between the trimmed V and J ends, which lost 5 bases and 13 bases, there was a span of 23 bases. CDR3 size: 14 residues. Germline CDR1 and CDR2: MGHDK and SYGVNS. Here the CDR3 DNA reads TGTGCCAGCAGTCCCCACACTGGTTCATTTGGCCTGTACTTC. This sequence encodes CASSPHTGSFGLYF.

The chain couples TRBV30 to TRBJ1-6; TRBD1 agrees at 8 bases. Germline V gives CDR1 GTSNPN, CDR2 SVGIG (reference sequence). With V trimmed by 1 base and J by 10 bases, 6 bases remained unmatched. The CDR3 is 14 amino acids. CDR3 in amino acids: CAWSAQGGGSPLHF. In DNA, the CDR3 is TGTGCCTGGAGTGCACAGGGGGGTGGGTCACCCCTCCACTTT.

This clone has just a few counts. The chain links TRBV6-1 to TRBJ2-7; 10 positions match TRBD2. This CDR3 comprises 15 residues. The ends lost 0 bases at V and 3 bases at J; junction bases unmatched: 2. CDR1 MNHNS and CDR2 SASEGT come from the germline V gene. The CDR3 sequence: CASSEAAGGHYEQYF. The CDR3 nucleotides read TGTGCCAGCAGTGAAGCAGCGGGAGGGCACTACGAGCAGTACTTC.

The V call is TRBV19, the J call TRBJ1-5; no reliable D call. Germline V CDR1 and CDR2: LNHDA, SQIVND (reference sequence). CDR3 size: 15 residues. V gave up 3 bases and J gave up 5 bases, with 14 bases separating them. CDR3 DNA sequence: TGTGCCAGTAGTATTGGCGTTGGCAGCCATCAGCCCCAGCATTTT. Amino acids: CASSIGVGSHQPQHF.

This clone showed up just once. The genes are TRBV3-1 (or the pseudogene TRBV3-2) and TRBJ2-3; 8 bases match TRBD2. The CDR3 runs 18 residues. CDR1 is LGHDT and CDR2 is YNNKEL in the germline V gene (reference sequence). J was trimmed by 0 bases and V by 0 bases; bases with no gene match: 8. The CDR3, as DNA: TGTGCCAGCAGCCAAGAGTGGATTAGCGGGACTAGCACAGATACGCAGTATTTT. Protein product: CASSQEWISGTSTDTQYF.

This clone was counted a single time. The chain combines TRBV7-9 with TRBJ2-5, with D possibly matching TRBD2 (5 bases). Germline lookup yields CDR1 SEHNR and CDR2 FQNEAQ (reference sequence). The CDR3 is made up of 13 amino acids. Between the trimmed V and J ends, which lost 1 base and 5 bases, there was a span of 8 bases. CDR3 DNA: TGTGCCAGCAGCTTAGTCGGGGTTGAGACCCAGTACTTC. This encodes CASSLVGVETQYF.

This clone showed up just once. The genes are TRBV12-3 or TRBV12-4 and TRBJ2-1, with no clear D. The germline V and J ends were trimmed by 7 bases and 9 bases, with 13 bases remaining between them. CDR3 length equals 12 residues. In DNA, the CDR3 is TGTGCCAGCACCTCCTCCGTCCCTGAGCAGTTCTTC. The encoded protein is CASTSSVPEQFF.

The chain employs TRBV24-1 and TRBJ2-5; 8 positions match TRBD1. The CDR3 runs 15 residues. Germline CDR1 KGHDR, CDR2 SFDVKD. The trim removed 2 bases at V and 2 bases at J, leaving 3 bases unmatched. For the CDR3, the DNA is TGTGCCACCAGTGATTCAGGACAGGGTCAAGAGACCCAGTACTTC. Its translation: CATSDSGQGQETQYF.